This T cell receptor beta chain was recovered during a study of T cells in Graves' hyperthyroidism and ophthalmopathy. Study summary: Peripheral blood was taken when the disease was first diagnosed, before any treatment began.

Ten or more counts support this clonotype. What was amplified from RNA transcripts were TCR beta CDR3 regions. TCR CDR3 underwent first-round RT-PCR with the HTBI primer set. MiXCR was run by TCRdb on the multiplex PCR reads, yielding one entry per CDR3 protein. The sample yields around 600,000 distinct CDR3 sequences, around 16% seen once. The source material was blood. This TCR was sampled from a woman in her twenties or thirties with Graves' hyperthyroidism.

The CDR3 spells CASKTPYEQYF. As DNA, the CDR3 is TGTGCCAGCAAAACGCCTTACGAGCAGTACTTC. The chain is built from TRBV27 and TRBJ2-7; D is undetermined. V was pared by 7 bases and J by 4 bases, with 8 bases between. CDR3 length: 11 residues. Germline V CDR1 and CDR2: MNHEY, SMNVEV (reference sequence).